The 9 T cell receptor beta chains listed next were all sequenced from one sample in a study of shared clonotypes between healthy human individuals. The data were produced by immunoSEQ multiplex PCR, yet TCRdb's version contains in-frame clones alone and is incomplete. The table records around 1,000,000 clones, approximately 75% of them present only once. Sequencing was carried out using memory CD4+ T cells from PBMCs. Subset: CD45RA-negative fraction. These receptor sequences come from a man aged 18-30 years in good health. Some clones in this sample may be carry-over from other donors' samples.

The rearrangement joins TRBV2 to TRBJ1-1; no clear D. With 3 bases removed from V and 10 bases from J, the gap between germline ends came to 18 bases. Germline assignment: CDR1 SNHLY and CDR2 FYNNEI. The CDR3 has 14 amino acids. CDR3 sequence: CASSDLRANSGAFF. Here the CDR3 DNA reads TGTGCCAGCAGTGACTTGAGAGCGAACTCTGGAGCTTTCTTT.

This rearrangement joins TRBV5-1 to TRBJ1-5, with D unclear. V was shortened by 4 bases and J by 5 bases, with 10 bases between the two germline ends. Germline V lookup: CDR1 SGHRS, CDR2 YFSETQ. The CDR3 length is 13 residues. The DNA for the CDR3 is TGCGCCAGCAGCCCGTATTGGGATCAGCCCCAGCATTTT. Translating gives CASSPYWDQPQHF.

This clone was detected ten times or more. V usage is TRBV19 and J usage is TRBJ1-1; D ambiguous. The CDR3 is 13 residues long. In germline, CDR1 is LNHDA, CDR2 SQIVND (reference sequence). V was trimmed by 1 base and J by 5 bases, leaving 8 bases between them. CDR3 amino acids: CASSIGPRTEAFF. CDR3 coding DNA: TGTGCCAGTAGTATAGGTCCCAGGACTGAAGCTTTCTTT. Filled out from reference TRBV19 and TRBJ1-1, the complete variable domain reads DGGITQSPKYLFRKEGQNVTLSCEQNLNHDAMYWYRQDPGQGLRLIYYSQIVNDFQKGDIAEGYSVSREKKESFPLTVTSAQKNPTAFYLCASSIGPRTEAFFGQGTRLTVV.

The rearrangement links TRBV28 to TRBJ2-7, with a tentative D call TRBD2 (5 bases). The V end was cut by 3 bases, the J end by 7 bases, with 19 bases between. The CDR3 extends over 15 amino acids. Germline CDR1 MDHEN, CDR2 SYDVKM. The CDR3 coding sequence is TGTGCCAGCAGTTTTGCATTGCGGACTCTGGGTGAGCAGTACTTC. Encoded protein: CASSFALRTLGEQYF. The whole variable domain, filled in from reference TRBV28 and TRBJ2-7, reads DVKVTQSSRYLVKRTGEKVFLECVQDMDHENMFWYRQDPGLGLRLIYFSYDVKMKEKGDIPEGYSVSREKKERFSLILESASTNQTSMYLCASSFALRTLGEQYFGPGTRLTVT.

V usage is TRBV9 and J usage is TRBJ2-7; 13 bases match TRBD2. Looked up from germline, CDR1 is SGDLS and CDR2 is YYNGEE. This CDR3 is built from 15 residues. V was clipped by 0 bases and J by 5 bases; unmatched bases: 2. The CDR3 DNA sequence: TGTGCCAGCAGCGTAGGAGGGACTAGCGGGGACGAGCAGTACTTC. Its protein is CASSVGGTSGDEQYF.

The chain couples TRBV27 to TRBJ1-2; D unclear. Trimming removed 5 bases from V and 8 bases from J, with 18 bases in between. The length of the CDR3 is 14 residues. CDR1 and CDR2 from the germline V gene are MNHEY and SMNVEV (reference sequence). The CDR3 is CASSLRFERVGYTF. CDR3 bases: TGTGCCAGCAGTCTCCGCTTCGAAAGGGTCGGCTACACCTTC.

J is TRBJ1-1 and V is TRBV2; the D is unclear. The CDR3 runs to 14 residues. V shed 3 bases and J shed 2 bases, with 10 bases lying between them. Germline loops: CDR1 SNHLY, CDR2 FYNNEI. The CDR3 is CASSDMGFNTEAFF. In DNA, the CDR3 is TGTGCCAGCAGTGATATGGGTTTTAACACTGAAGCTTTCTTT. Based on the CDR3 plus reference TRBV2 and TRBJ1-1, the full variable domain is EPEVTQTPSHQVTQMGQEVILRCVPISNHLYFYWYRQILGQKVEFLVSFYNNEISEKSEIFDDQFSVERPDGSNFTLKIRSTKLEDSAMYFCASSDMGFNTEAFFGQGTRLTVV.

The chain couples TRBV28 to TRBJ1-2; D remains ambiguous. This CDR3 has 16 residues. CDR1 and CDR2 from the germline V gene are MDHEN and SYDVKM. V was clipped by 6 bases and J by 1 base, with 18 bases between them. The CDR3 sequence: CASRRKTDYLNYGYTF. The CDR3 nucleotides read TGTGCCAGCAGAAGAAAAACAGACTACCTTAACTATGGCTACACCTTC.

The chain joins TRBV7-3 to TRBJ2-3; 11 bases match TRBD2. V gave up 5 bases and J gave up 2 bases; unmatched junction bases: 15. Germline CDR1 reads SGHTA; CDR2 reads FQGTGA. The CDR3 is 19 residues long. DNA for the CDR3: TGTGCCAGCAGCCTCTCGCCAGCTGGGACTAGCGGTAACACAGATACGCAGTATTTT. This codes for CASSLSPAGTSGNTDTQYF.